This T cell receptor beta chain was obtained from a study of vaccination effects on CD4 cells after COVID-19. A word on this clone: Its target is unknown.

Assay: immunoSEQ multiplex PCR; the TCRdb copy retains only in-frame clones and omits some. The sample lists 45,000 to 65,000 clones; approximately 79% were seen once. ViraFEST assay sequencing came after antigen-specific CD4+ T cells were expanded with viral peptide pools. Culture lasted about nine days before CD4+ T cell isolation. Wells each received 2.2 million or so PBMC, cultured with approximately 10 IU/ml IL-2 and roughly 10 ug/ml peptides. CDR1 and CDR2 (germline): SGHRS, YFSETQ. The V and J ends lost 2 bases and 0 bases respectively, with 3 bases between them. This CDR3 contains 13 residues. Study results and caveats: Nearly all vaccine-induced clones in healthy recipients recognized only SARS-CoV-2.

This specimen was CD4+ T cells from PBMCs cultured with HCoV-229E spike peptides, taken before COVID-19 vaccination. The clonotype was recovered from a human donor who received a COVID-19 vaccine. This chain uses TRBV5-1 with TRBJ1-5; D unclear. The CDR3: CASSFGSNQPQHF. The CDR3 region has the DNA TGCGCCAGCAGCTTCGGTAGCAATCAGCCCCAGCATTTT.